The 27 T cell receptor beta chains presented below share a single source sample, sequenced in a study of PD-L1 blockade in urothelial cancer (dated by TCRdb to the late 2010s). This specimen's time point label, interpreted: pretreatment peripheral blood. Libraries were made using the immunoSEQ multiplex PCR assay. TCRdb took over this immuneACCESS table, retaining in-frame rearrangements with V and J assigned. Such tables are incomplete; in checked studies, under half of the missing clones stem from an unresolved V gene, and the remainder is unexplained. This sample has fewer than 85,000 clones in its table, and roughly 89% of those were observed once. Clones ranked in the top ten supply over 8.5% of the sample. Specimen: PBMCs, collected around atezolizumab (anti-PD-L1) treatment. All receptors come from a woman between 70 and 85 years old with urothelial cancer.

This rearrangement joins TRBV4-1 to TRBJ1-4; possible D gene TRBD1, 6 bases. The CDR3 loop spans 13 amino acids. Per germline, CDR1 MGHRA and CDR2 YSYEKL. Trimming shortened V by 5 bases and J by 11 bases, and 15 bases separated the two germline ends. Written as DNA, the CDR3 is TGCGCCAGCAGCTCCCCAGGGGTTTGGAAACTGTTTTTT. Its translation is CASSSPGVWKLFF.

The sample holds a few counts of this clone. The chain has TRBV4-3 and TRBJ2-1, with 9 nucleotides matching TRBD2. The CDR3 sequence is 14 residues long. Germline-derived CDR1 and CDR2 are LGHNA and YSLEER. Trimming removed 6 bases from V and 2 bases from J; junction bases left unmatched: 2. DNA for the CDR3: TGCGCCAGCAGGGCTAGCGGGACCTACAATGAGCAGTTCTTC. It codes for CASRASGTYNEQFF.

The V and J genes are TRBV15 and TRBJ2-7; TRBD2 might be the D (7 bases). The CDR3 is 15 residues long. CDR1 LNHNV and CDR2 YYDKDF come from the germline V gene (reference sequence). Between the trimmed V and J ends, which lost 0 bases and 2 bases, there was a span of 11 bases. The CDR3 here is CATSREGGGAYEQYF. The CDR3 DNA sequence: TGTGCCACCAGCAGAGAAGGGGGGGGAGCCTACGAGCAGTACTTC.

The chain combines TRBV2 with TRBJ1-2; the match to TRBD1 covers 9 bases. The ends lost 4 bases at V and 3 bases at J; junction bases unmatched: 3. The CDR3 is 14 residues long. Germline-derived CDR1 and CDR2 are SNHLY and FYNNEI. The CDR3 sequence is CASSGGQGYYGYTF. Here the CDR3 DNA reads TGTGCCAGCAGTGGAGGACAGGGGTACTATGGCTACACCTTC.

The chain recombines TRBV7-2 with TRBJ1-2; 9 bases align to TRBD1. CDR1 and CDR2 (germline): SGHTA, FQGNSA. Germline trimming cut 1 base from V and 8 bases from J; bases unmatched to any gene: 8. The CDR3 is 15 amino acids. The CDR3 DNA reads TGTGCCAGCAGCTTAGATGACAGGGGGTATCGAGGCTACACCTTC. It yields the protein CASSLDDRGYRGYTF.

This CDR3 is CASSPSGGGLYGYTF. The CDR3 coding sequence is TGTGCCAGCTCACCATCAGGAGGAGGCCTCTATGGCTACACCTTC. The chain employs TRBV18 and TRBJ1-2; no clear D gene. There are 15 residues in the CDR3. V lost 2 bases, J lost 4 bases, and 14 bases lay in between. Germline CDR1 KGHSH, CDR2 LQKENI.

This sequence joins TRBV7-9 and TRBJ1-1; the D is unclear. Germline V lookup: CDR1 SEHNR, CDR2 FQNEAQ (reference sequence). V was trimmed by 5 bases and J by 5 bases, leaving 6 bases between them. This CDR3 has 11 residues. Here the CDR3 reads CASSVSTEAFF. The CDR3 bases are TGTGCCAGCAGCGTGTCTACTGAAGCTTTCTTT.

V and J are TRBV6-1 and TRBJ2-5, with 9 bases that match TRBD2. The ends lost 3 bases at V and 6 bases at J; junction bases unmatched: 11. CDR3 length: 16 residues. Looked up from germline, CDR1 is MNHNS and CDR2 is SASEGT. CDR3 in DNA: TGTGCCAGCAGTGACAGCGGGGGGCCCATTTCGAAGACCCAGTACTTC. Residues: CASSDSGGPISKTQYF.

The CDR3 is CASRSGSSYNEQFF. CDR3 DNA sequence: TGTGCCAGCAGGAGCGGAAGCTCCTACAATGAGCAGTTCTTC. V is TRBV28 and J is TRBJ2-1; D is possibly TRBD2 (5 bases). CDR1 MDHEN and CDR2 SYDVKM come from the germline V gene. V lost 6 bases to trimming and J lost 0 bases, with 9 bases between them. The CDR3 covers 14 residues.

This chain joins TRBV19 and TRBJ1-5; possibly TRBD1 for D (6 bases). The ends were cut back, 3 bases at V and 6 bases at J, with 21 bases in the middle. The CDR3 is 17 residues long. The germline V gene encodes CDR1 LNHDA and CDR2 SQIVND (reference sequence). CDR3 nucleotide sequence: TGTGCCAGTAGTATCCTCCGCGGGGGCGAGTGGGTTCAGCCCCAGCATTTT. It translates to CASSILRGGEWVQPQHF. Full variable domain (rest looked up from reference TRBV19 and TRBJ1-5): DGGITQSPKYLFRKEGQNVTLSCEQNLNHDAMYWYRQDPGQGLRLIYYSQIVNDFQKGDIAEGYSVSREKKESFPLTVTSAQKNPTAFYLCASSILRGGEWVQPQHFGDGTRLSIL.

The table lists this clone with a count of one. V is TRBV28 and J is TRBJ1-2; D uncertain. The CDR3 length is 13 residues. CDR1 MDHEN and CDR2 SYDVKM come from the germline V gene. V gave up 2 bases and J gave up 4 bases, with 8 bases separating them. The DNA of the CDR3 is TGTGCCAGCAGTTTAGCCCAGATCTATGGCTACACCTTC. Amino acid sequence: CASSLAQIYGYTF.

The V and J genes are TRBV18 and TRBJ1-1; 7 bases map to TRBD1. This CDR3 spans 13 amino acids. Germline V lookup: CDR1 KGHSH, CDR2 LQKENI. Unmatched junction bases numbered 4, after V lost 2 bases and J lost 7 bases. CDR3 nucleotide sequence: TGTGCCAGCTCACCATCGGGACAGATTGAAGCTTTCTTT. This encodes CASSPSGQIEAFF. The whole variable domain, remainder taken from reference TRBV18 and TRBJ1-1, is NAGVMQNPRHLVRRRGQEARLRCSPMKGHSHVYWYRQLPEEGLKFMVYLQKENIIDESGMPKERFSAEFPKEGPSILRIQQVVRGDSAAYFCASSPSGQIEAFFGQGTRLTVV.

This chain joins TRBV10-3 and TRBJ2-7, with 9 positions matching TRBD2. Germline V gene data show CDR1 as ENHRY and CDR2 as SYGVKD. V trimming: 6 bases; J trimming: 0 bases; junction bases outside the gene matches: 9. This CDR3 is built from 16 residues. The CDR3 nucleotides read TGTGCCATCAGCCAAGCGGGGGGACCGCTCTCCTACGAGCAGTACTTC. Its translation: CAISQAGGPLSYEQYF.

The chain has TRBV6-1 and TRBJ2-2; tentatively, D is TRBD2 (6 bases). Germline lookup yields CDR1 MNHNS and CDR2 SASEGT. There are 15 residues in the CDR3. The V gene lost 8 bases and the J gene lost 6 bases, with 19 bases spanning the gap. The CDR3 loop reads CASRARTIGAGELFF. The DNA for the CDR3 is TGTGCCAGCCGGGCAAGGACTATAGGAGCCGGGGAGCTGTTTTTT.

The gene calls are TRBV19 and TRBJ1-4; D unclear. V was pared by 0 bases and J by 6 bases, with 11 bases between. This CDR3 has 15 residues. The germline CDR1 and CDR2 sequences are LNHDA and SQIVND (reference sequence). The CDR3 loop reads CASSIDGRGDEKLFF. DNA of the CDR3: TGTGCCAGTAGTATAGACGGGCGGGGAGATGAAAAACTGTTTTTT.

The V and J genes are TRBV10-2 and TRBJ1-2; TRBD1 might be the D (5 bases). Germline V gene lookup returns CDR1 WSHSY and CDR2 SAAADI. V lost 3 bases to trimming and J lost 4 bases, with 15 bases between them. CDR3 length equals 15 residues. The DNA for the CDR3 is TGCGCCAGCAGTGAAAAATCAGGGACTCCCTATGGCTACACCTTC. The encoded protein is CASSEKSGTPYGYTF.

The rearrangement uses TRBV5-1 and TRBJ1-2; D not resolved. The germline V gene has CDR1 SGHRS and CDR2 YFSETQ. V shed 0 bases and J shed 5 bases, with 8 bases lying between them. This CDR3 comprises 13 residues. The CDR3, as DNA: TGCGCCAGCAGCTTGGATAGCGTTTATGGCTACACCTTC. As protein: CASSLDSVYGYTF.

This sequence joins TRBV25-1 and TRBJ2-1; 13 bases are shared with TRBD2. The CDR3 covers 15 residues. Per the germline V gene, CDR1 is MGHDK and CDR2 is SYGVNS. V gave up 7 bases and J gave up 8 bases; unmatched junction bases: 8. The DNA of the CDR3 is TGTGCCAGCACCCGGGGACTAGCGGGATCATATGAGCAGTTCTTC. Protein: CASTRGLAGSYEQFF.

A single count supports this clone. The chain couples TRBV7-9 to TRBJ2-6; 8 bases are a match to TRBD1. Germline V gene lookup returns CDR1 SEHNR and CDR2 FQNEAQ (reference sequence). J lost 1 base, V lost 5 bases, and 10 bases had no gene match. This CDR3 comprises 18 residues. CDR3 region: CASSGLWTGLSGANVLTF. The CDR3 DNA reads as TGTGCCAGCAGCGGCTTATGGACAGGGTTGTCTGGGGCCAACGTCCTGACTTTC. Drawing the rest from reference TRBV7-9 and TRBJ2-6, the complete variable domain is DTGVSQNPRHKITKRGQNVTFRCDPISEHNRLYWYRQTLGQGPEFLTYFQNEAQLEKSRLLSDRFSAERPKGSFSTLEIQRTEQGDSAMYLCASSGLWTGLSGANVLTFGAGSRLTVL.

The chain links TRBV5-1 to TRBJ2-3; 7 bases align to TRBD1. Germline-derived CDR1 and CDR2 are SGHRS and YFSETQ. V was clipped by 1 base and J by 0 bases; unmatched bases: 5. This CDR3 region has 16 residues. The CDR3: CASSLTGESSTDTQYF. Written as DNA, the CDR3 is TGCGCCAGCAGCTTGACAGGGGAATCTAGCACAGATACGCAGTATTTT.

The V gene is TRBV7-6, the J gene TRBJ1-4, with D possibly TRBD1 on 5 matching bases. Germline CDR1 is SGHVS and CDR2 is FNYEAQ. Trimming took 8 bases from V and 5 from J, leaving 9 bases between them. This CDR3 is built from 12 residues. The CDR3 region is CASGGTNEKLFF. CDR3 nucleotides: TGTGCCAGCGGGGGGACGAATGAAAAACTGTTTTTT.

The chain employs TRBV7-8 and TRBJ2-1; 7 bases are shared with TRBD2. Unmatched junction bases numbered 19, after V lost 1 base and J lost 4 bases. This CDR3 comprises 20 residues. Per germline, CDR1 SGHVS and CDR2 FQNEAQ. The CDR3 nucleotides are TGTGCCAGCAGCTTAGGCTGGCGGGAGTTGGCGGGATTTTGGTACAATGAGCAGTTCTTC. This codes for CASSLGWRELAGFWYNEQFF.

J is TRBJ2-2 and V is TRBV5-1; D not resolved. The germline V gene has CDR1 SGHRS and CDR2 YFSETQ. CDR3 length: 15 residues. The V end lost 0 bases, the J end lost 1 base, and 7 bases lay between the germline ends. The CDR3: CASSLGHLNTGELFF. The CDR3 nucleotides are TGCGCCAGCAGCTTGGGACACCTGAACACCGGGGAGCTGTTTTTT.

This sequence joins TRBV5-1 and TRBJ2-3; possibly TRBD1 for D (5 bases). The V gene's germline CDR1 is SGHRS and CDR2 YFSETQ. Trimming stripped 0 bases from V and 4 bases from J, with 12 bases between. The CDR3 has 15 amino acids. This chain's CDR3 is CASSLGSLGADTQYF. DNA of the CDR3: TGCGCCAGCAGCTTGGGTTCGCTAGGGGCAGATACGCAGTATTTT.

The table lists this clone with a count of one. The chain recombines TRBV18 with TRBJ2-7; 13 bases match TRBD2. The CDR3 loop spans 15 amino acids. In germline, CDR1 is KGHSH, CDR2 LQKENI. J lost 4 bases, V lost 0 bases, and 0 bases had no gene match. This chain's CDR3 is CASSPPTSGGYEQYF. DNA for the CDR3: TGTGCCAGCTCACCACCGACTAGCGGGGGGTACGAGCAGTACTTC.

This CDR3 reads CAISGRGQGASGELFF. The DNA of the CDR3 is TGTGCCATCAGTGGGAGGGGACAGGGCGCTTCCGGGGAGCTGTTTTTT. The chain employs TRBV10-3 and TRBJ2-2; TRBD1 matches 9 bases. The CDR3 runs 16 residues. CDR1 is ENHRY, CDR2 SYGVKD, per germline. J lost 6 bases, V lost 4 bases, and 9 bases had no gene match.

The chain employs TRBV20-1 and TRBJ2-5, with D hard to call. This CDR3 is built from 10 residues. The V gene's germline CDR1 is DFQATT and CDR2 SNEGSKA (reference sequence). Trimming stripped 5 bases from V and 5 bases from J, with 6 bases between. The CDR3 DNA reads TGCAGTGCTCGGTACGAGACCCAGTACTTC. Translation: CSARYETQYF.